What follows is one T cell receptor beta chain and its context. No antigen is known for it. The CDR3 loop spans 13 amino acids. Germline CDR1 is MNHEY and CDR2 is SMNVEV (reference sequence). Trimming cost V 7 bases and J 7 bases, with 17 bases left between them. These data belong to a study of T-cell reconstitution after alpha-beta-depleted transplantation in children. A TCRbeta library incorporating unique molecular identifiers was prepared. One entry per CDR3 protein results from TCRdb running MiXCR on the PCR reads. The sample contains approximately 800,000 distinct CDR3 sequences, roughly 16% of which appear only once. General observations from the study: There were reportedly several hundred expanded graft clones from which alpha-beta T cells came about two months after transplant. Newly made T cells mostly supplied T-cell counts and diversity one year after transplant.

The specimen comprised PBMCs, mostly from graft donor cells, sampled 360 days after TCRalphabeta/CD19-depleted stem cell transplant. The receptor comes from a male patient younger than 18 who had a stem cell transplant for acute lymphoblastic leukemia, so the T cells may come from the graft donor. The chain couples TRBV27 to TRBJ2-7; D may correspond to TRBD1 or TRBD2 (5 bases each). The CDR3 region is CASKKPGSGEQYF. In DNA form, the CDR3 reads TGTGCCAGCAAGAAACCAGGGTCGGGGGAGCAGTACTTC.